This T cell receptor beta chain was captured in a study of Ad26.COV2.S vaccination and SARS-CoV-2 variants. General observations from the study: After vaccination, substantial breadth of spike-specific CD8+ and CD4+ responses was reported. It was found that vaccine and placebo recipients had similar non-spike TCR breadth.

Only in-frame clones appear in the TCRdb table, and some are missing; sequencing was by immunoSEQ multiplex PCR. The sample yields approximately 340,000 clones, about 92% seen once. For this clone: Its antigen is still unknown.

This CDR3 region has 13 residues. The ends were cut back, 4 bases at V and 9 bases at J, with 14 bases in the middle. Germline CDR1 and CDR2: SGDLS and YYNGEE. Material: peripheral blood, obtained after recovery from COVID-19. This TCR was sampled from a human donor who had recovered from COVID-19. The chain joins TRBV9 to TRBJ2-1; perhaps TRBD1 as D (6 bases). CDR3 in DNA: TGTGCCAGCAGCCCTGGCAGGGGCGCTGAGCAGTTCTTC. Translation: CASSPGRGAEQFF. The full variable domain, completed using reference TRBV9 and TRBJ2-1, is DSGVTQTPKHLITATGQRVTLRCSPRSGDLSVYWYQQSLDQGLQFLIQYYNGEERAKGNILERFSAQQFPDLHSELNLSSLELGDSALYFCASSPGRGAEQFFGPGTRLTVL.